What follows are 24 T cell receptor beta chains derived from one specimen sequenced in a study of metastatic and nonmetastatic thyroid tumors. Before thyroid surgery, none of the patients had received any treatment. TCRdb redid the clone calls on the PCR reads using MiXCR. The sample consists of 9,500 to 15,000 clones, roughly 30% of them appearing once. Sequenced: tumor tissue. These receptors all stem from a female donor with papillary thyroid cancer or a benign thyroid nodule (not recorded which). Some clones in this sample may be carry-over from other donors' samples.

The CDR3 coding sequence is TGTGCCAGCAGCTCCACCGGACAGACTGAAGCTTTCTTT. Amino acids: CASSSTGQTEAFF. This chain uses TRBV11-2 with TRBJ1-1, with D perhaps matching TRBD1 (6 bases). The CDR3 contains 13 residues. CDR1 and CDR2 from the germline V gene are SGHAT and FQNNGV. V was clipped by 4 bases and J by 5 bases, with 11 bases between them.

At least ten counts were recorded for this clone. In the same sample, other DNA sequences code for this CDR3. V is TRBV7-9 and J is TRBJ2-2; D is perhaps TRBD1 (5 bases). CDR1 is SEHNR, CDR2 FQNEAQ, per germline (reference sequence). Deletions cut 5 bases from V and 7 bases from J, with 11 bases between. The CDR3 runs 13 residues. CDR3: CASSPTVLGELFF. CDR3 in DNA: TGTGCCAGCAGCCCGACAGTCCTCGGGGAGCTGTTTTTT.

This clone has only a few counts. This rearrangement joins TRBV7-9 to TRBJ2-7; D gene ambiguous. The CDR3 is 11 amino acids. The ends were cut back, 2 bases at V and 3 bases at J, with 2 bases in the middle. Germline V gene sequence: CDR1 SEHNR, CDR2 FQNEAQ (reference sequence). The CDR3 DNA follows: TGTGCCAGCAGCTTATACTACGAGCAGTACTTC. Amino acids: CASSLYYEQYF.

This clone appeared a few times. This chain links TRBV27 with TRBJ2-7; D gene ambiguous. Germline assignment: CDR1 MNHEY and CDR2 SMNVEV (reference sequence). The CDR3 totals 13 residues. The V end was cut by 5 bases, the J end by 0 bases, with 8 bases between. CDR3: CASSRLSSYEQYF. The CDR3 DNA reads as TGTGCCAGCAGTAGGCTAAGCTCCTACGAGCAGTACTTC.

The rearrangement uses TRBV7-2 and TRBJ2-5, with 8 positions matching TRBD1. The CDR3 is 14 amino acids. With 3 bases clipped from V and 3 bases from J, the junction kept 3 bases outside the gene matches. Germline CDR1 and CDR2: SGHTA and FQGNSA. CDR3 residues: CASSFLTGEETQYF. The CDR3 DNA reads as TGTGCCAGCAGCTTTTTGACAGGGGAAGAGACCCAGTACTTC.

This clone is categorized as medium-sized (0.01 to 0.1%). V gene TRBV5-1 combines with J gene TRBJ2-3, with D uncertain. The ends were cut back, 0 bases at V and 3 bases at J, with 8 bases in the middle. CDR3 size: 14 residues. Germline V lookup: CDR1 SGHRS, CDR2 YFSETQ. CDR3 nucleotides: TGCGCCAGCAGCTTGGCCGGAATTACAGATACGCAGTATTTT. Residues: CASSLAGITDTQYF.

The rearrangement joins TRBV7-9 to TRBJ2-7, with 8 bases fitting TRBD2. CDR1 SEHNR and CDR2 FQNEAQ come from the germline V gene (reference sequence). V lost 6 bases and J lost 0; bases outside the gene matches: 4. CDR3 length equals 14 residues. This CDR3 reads CASRRLAGSYEQYF. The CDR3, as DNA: TGTGCCAGCAGGCGGCTAGCGGGCTCCTACGAGCAGTACTTC.

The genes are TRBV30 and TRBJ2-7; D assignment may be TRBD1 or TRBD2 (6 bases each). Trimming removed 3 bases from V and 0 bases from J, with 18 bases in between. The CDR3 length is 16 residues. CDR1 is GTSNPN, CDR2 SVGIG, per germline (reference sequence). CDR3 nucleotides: TGTGCCTGGAGCCAAGTGGGGGGCCCCCTCTCCTACGAGCAGTACTTC. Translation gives CAWSQVGGPLSYEQYF. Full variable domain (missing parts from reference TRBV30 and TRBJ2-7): SQTIHQWPATLVQPVGSPLSLECTVEGTSNPNLYWYRQAAGRGLQLLFYSVGIGQISSEVPQNLSASRPQDRQFILSSKKLLLSDSGFYLCAWSQVGGPLSYEQYFGPGTRLTVT.

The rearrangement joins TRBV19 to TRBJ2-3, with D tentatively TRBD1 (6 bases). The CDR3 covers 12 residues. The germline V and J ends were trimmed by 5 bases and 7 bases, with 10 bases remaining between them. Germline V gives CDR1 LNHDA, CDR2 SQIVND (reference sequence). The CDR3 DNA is TGTGCCAGTAGTCACAGGGAAAATACGCAGTATTTT. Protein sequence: CASSHRENTQYF.

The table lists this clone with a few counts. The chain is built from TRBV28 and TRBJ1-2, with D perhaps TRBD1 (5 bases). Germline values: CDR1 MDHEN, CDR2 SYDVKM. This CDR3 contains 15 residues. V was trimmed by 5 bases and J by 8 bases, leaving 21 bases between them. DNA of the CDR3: TGTGCCAGCAGTCAATCAGATTCAGGGTTTGGAGGCTACACCTTC. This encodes CASSQSDSGFGGYTF.

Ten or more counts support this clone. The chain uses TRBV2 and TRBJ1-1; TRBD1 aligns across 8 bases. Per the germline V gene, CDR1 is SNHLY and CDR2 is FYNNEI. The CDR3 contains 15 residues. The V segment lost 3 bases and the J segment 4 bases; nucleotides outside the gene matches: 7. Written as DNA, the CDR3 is TGTGCCAGCAGTGAGGTGGCAGGGGGCGGCACTGAAGCTTTCTTT. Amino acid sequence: CASSEVAGGGTEAFF.

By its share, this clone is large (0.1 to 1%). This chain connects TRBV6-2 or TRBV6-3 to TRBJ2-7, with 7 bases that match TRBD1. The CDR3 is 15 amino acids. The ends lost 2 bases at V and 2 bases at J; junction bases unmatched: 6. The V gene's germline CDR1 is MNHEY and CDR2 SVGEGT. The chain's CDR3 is CASSYPTGKPYEQYF. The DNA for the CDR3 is TGTGCCAGCAGTTACCCGACAGGGAAGCCCTACGAGCAGTACTTC.

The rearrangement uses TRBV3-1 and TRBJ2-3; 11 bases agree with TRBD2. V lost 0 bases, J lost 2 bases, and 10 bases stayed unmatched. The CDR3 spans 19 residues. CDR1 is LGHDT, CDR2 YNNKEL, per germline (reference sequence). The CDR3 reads CASSQDGRLAGPNTDTQYF. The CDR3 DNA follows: TGTGCCAGCAGCCAAGATGGCCGACTAGCGGGGCCCAACACAGATACGCAGTATTTT.

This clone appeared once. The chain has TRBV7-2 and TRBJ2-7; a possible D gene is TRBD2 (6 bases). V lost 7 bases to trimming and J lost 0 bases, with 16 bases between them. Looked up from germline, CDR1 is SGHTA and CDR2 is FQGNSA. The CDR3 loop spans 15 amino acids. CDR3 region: CASTPGERISYEQYF. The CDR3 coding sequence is TGTGCCAGCACCCCGGGAGAGCGAATCTCCTACGAGCAGTACTTC.

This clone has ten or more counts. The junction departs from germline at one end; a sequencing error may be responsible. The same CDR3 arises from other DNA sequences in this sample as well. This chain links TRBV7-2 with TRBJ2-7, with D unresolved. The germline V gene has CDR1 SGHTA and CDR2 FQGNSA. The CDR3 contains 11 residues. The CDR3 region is CASSPTYEQYF. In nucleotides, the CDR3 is TGTGCCAGCAGCCCCACCTACGAACAGTACTTC.

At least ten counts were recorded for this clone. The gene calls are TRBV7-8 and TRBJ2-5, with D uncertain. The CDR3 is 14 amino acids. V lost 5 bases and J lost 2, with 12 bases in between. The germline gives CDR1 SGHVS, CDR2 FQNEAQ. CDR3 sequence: CASSPRAIQETQYF. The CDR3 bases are TGTGCCAGCAGCCCCCGGGCCATTCAAGAGACCCAGTACTTC.

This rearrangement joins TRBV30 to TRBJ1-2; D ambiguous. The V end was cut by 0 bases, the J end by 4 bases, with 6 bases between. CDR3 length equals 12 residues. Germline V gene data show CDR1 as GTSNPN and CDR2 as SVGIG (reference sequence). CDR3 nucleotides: TGTGCCTGGAGTGTCCAGAGCTATGGCTACACCTTC. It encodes CAWSVQSYGYTF.

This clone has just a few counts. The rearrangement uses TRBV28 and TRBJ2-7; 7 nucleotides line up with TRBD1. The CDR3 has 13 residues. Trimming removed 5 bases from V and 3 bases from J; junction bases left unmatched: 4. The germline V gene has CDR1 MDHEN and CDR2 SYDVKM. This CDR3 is CASSMTGIYEQYF. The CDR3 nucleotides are TGTGCCAGCAGTATGACAGGGATCTACGAGCAGTACTTC.

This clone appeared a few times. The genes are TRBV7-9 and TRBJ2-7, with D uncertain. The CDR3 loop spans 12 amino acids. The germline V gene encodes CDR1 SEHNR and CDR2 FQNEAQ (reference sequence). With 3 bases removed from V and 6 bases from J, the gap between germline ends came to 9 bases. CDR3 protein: CASSLRTSEQYF. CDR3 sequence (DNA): TGTGCCAGCAGCTTGAGGACCTCCGAGCAGTACTTC.

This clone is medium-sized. The CDR3 region is CASGRMNEQFF. The CDR3 nucleotides are TGTGCCAGCGGGAGGATGAATGAGCAGTTCTTC. The chain recombines TRBV6-2 or TRBV6-3 with TRBJ2-1; TRBD2 is a possible D gene (6 bases). V shed 8 bases and J shed 7 bases, with 9 bases lying between them. Germline V gene lookup returns CDR1 MNHEY and CDR2 SVGEGT. The CDR3 runs 11 residues.

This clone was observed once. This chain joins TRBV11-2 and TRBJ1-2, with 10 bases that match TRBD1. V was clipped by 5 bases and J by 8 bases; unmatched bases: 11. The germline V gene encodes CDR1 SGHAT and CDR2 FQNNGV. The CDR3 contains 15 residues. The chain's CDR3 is CASSGGQGWALGYTF. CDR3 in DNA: TGTGCCAGCAGCGGGGGACAGGGGTGGGCGCTCGGCTACACCTTC.

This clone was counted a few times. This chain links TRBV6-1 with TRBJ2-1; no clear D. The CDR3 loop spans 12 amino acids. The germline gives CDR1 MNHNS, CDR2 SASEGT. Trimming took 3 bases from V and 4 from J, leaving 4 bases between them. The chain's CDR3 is CASSEVYNEQFF. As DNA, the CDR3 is TGTGCCAGCAGTGAGGTATACAATGAGCAGTTCTTC.

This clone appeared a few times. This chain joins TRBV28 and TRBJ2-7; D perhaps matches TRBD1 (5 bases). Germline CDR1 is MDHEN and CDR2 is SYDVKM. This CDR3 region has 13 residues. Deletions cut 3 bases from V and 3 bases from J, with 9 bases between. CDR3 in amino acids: CASSFSGNYEQYF. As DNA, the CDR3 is TGTGCCAGCAGTTTCTCAGGGAACTACGAGCAGTACTTC. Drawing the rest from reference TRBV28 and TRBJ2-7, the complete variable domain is DVKVTQSSRYLVKRTGEKVFLECVQDMDHENMFWYRQDPGLGLRLIYFSYDVKMKEKGDIPEGYSVSREKKERFSLILESASTNQTSMYLCASSFSGNYEQYFGPGTRLTVT.

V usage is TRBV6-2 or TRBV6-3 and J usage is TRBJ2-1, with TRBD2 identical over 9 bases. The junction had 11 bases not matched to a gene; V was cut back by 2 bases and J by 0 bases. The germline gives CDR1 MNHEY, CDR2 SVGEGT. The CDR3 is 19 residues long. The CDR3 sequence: CASSYGVLGGGASYNEQFF. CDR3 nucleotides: TGTGCCAGCAGTTACGGCGTTTTGGGCGGGGGGGCCTCCTACAATGAGCAGTTCTTC.